These T cell receptor beta chains were read from a single sample in a study of OX40 agonist ivuxolimab in advanced cancers. Profiling relied on immunoSEQ multiplex PCR, and the TCRdb table lists in-frame clones only, not all of them. The table includes about 82,000 clones, around 88% detected once. The starting material was CD4+ or CD8+ T cells sorted from blood, obtained in a trial of the OX40 agonist ivuxolimab. Receptors originate from an adult with an advanced solid tumor such as melanoma, head and neck, liver or kidney cancer. The CDR3 runs from the conserved cysteine through the conserved F or W. Fields, in order: clone size, V gene, J gene, CDR3 protein. Clone size appears in some rows only: once, few, many, or a class for an expanded clone.

NA,TRBV7-2,TRBJ2-4,CAVGQGLAGSKNIQYF
NA,TRBV27,TRBJ1-2,CASSALGTGLIRDGYTF
NA,TRBV6-6,TRBJ2-7,CASSYSRGGAYEQYF
once,TRBV30,TRBJ2-7,CAWSEAGAYEQYF
few,TRBV27,TRBJ2-5,CASCTSGTGGQTQYF
NA,TRBV7-3,TRBJ2-1,CASSLTGYPYNEQFF
NA,TRBV27,TRBJ2-3,CASTSTDTQYF
NA,TRBV5-1,TRBJ2-7,CASSLAASGGYEQYF
NA,TRBV28,TRBJ2-5,CASSLGETQYF
once,TRBV29-1,TRBJ2-7,CSVGEGSYEQYF
few,TRBV18,TRBJ1-1,CASSPRTGSSDTEAFF
NA,TRBV23-1,TRBJ2-1,CASLRLPSGDEQFF
NA,TRBV7-8,TRBJ2-3,CASSGGDMSTDTQYF
NA,TRBV6-1,TRBJ1-1,CASSEGGRTEAFF
once,TRBV5-1,TRBJ2-1,CASSRDYNEQFF
NA,TRBV7-2,TRBJ1-1,CASSLGLTEAFF
once,TRBV2,TRBJ2-5,CASSVNNERLETQYF
NA,TRBV11-3,TRBJ2-3,CASSRGTSGRTDTQYF
few,TRBV18,TRBJ2-7,CASSPLQGAPDEQYF
once,TRBV14,TRBJ2-7,CASSHRDLNYEQYF
NA,TRBV15,TRBJ1-2,CATSRGARYGYTF
NA,TRBV5-1,TRBJ2-1,CASSERENEQFF
NA,TRBV21-1,TRBJ1-1,CASSKGGTGSVWRTEAFF
NA,TRBV7-3,TRBJ2-3,CASSRGSAADTQYF
NA,TRBV4-3,TRBJ2-5,CASSQAGLAGGSGETQYF
NA,TRBV5-8,TRBJ1-4,CASGGGPTATNEKLFF